These T cell receptor beta chains were read from a single sample in a study of T cell responses to AZD1222 COVID-19 vaccine. Assay: immunoSEQ multiplex PCR; the TCRdb copy retains only in-frame clones and omits some. The table has 57,000 or so clones, about three quarters seen once; the top ten hold less than 4%. This sample comprised peripheral blood, obtained 28 days after the second AZD1222 dose. These receptors came from an adult who received the AZD1222 COVID-19 vaccine. Both conserved end residues are part of each CDR3. A D gene is named only where the DNA matches it firmly. The size of a clone is reported for some rows only, either as once, few or many, or as a class for expanded clones.

NA | TRBJ2-1 | TRBV7-2 | NA | TGTGCCAGCCGCCCCGGGGGCTTCTCCTACAATGAGCAGTTCTTC | CASRPGGFSYNEQFF
once | TRBJ1-2 | TRBV28 | NA | TGTGCCAGCTCTCTCCTCGGGGCCTTGAGTGGCAATGGCTACACCTTC | CASSLLGALSGNGYTF
NA | TRBJ2-1 | TRBV13 | TRBD2 | TGTGCCAGCAGCGACACCGGGACTAGCTCCAATGAGCAGTTCTTC | CASSDTGTSSNEQFF
few | TRBJ1-3 | TRBV7-8 | NA | TGTGCCAGCAGCTCGCGCCGGGCACTCACCTCTGGAAACACCATATATTTT | CASSSRRALTSGNTIYF
once | TRBJ1-2 | TRBV7-2 | TRBD1 | TGTGCCAGCAGCTTGCTTACAGGGGAGGGGGCCTACGGCTACACCTTC | CASSLLTGEGAYGYTF
few | TRBJ2-1 | TRBV6-5 | NA | TGTGCCAGCAGTCCCTTGGGGGAGCACAATGAGCAGTTCTTC | CASSPLGEHNEQFF
once | TRBJ1-1 | TRBV7-8 | TRBD1 | TGTGCCAGCAGACCCAACAGGGGAGGCGTCACTGAAGCTTTCTTT | CASRPNRGGVTEAFF
NA | TRBJ1-6 | TRBV7-9 | NA | TGTGCCAGCAGCTTAGTCATTCTTCCAGAGAGTTATAATTCACCCCTCCACTTT | CASSLVILPESYNSPLHF
NA | TRBJ1-3 | TRBV6-1 | NA | TGTGCCAGCAGTGAATCCGTAGACACCATATATTTT | CASSESVDTIYF
NA | TRBJ2-1 | TRBV19 | TRBD2 | TGTGCCAGTAGTATAAGACTAGCGGCAAACAATGAGCAGTTCTTC | CASSIRLAANNEQFF
NA | TRBJ1-4 | TRBV2 | TRBD1 | TGTGCCAGCAGTGCGGGACAGGGGCATGAAAAACTGTTTTTT | CASSAGQGHEKLFF
NA | TRBJ2-5 | TRBV7-2 | NA | TGTGCCAGCAGCTTAGATTCGGTGTCAGAGACCCAGTACTTC | CASSLDSVSETQYF
medium-sized | TRBJ2-2 | TRBV6-5 | NA | TGTGCCAGCGGTCAGGGTGTCGGGGAGCTGTTTTTT | CASGQGVGELFF
NA | TRBJ1-2 | TRBV5-6 | NA | TGTGCCAGCAGCTTGATGGCAATTAACTATGGCTACACCTTC | CASSLMAINYGYTF
NA | TRBJ1-1 | TRBV19 | TRBD1 | TGTGCCAGCAGTCCCCTGACGCAGGGGGCAAAACCCCCCACTGAAGCTTTCTTT | CASSPLTQGAKPPTEAFF
few | TRBJ2-7 | TRBV2 | NA | TGTGCCAGCAGTCCCCCGGACACTCCCTACGAGCAGTACTTC | CASSPPDTPYEQYF
medium-sized | TRBJ1-2 | TRBV13 | NA | TGTGCCAGCAGTTTCAGAGGGGGAAGCTATGGCTACACCTTC | CASSFRGGSYGYTF
NA | TRBJ1-2 | TRBV13 | NA | TGTGCCAGCAGCGCCTCAGGGAGAGCGGCTAACTATGGCTACACCTTC | CASSASGRAANYGYTF
NA | TRBJ2-6 | TRBV19 | NA | TGTGCCACTAGACAGAGCTCTGGGGCCAACGTCCTGACTTTC | CATRQSSGANVLTF
NA | TRBJ2-1 | TRBV3-1/TRBV3-2 | TRBD1 | TGTGCCAGCAGCCGAGGACAGGATGAGCAGTTCTTC | CASSRGQDEQFF
NA | TRBJ1-6 | TRBV5-8 | NA | TGTGCCAGCAGCACCGGACAGAATTCACCCCTCCACTTT | CASSTGQNSPLHF
NA | TRBJ2-3 | TRBV19 | NA | TGTGCCAGTAGTATAGATGTCGAATTTACGCAGTATTTT | CASSIDVEFTQYF
few | TRBJ2-2 | TRBV7-3 | NA | TGTGCCAGCAGCTTAATGGGAGCGGGCTGGGATGGCACCGGGGAGCTGTTTTTT | CASSLMGAGWDGTGELFF
once | TRBJ1-6 | TRBV5-1 | NA | TGCGCCAGCAGCCCCCTTTATCGGGAAGTCAATTCACCCCTCCACTTT | CASSPLYREVNSPLHF
NA | TRBJ1-2 | TRBV18 | NA | TGTGCCAGCTCTAATTCGCAGGGTGACTATGGCTACACCTTC | CASSNSQGDYGYTF
NA | TRBJ2-1 | TRBV3-1/TRBV3-2 | TRBD2 | TGTGCCAGCAGCCACGCGGGGGAAGCGTTCTACAATGAGCAGTTCTTC | CASSHAGEAFYNEQFF
NA | TRBJ2-1 | TRBV10-2 | TRBD2 | TGCGCCAGCGGCCCGGGACTAGAAGGCAATGAGCAGTTCTTC | CASGPGLEGNEQFF
NA | TRBJ2-7 | TRBV7-2 | TRBD1 | TGTGCCAGCAGCTTAAAGGGACAGACCTACGAGCAGTACTTC | CASSLKGQTYEQYF
NA | TRBJ1-2 | TRBV6-5 | NA | TGTGCCAGCAGTTACTCGAGGATACAAGGCGGCTACACCTTC | CASSYSRIQGGYTF
few | TRBJ1-1 | TRBV6-5 | NA | TGTGCCAGCAGTTACTCGTCAGGGACCTTGAACACTGAAGCTTTCTTT | CASSYSSGTLNTEAFF
NA | TRBJ1-2 | TRBV5-1 | TRBD1 | TGCGCCAGCAGCGAGGCACGGGACAGCACCGTAGGTTATGGCTACACCTTC | CASSEARDSTVGYGYTF
NA | TRBJ1-5 | TRBV15 | NA | TGTGCCACCAGCAGAGATGAGGTTCTCAATCAGCCCCAGCATTTT | CATSRDEVLNQPQHF
NA | TRBJ2-7 | TRBV2 | NA | TGTGCCAGCAGTGTTCCGGGAATTGGGGTCGGGTACGAGCAGTACTTC | CASSVPGIGVGYEQYF
NA | TRBJ1-5 | TRBV3-1/TRBV3-2 | NA | TGTGCCAGCAGCCAAGGCCCGCTCCAGCCCCAGCATTTT | CASSQGPLQPQHF
NA | TRBJ2-2 | TRBV18 | NA | TGTGCCAGCTCGGGTTCACGAGACACCGGGGAGCTGTTTTTT | CASSGSRDTGELFF
NA | TRBJ1-6 | TRBV6-1 | NA | TGTGCCAGCAGTGAAGAAGAGATGGGAATTTCCCCCGTCCACTTT | CASSEEEMGISPVHF
few | TRBJ1-3 | TRBV18 | NA | TGTGCCAGCTCACCACCGGGGACAAACTCTGGAAACACCATATATTTT | CASSPPGTNSGNTIYF
NA | TRBJ2-2 | TRBV3-1/TRBV3-2 | TRBD2 | TGTGCCAGCAGGCCTAGCGGGGTCGCCGGGGAGCTGTTTTTT | CASRPSGVAGELFF
NA | TRBJ2-5 | TRBV3-1/TRBV3-2 | NA | TGTGCCAGCAGCCAAGTGGCTGAGAGGGAGACCCAGTACTTC | CASSQVAERETQYF
NA | TRBJ1-1 | TRBV14 | NA | TGTGCCAGCAGCCAAGATCTACTGAACACTGAAGCTTTCTTT | CASSQDLLNTEAFF
medium-sized | TRBJ1-5 | TRBV10-3 | NA | TGTGCCATCAGTGCGTCCAGGGATGGCAATCAGCCCCAGCATTTT | CAISASRDGNQPQHF
NA | TRBJ2-3 | TRBV5-4 | NA | TGTGCCAGCAGCCAAGGGGCGACAGATACGCAGTATTTT | CASSQGATDTQYF
NA | TRBJ2-5 | TRBV6-1 | NA | TGTGCCAGCAGTGAGGGACCCCCGCAGACCCAGTACTTC | CASSEGPPQTQYF
NA | TRBJ1-5 | TRBV19 | NA | TGTGCCAGTAGTATGGGTAGGGTCAATCAGCCCCAGCATTTT | CASSMGRVNQPQHF
NA | TRBJ1-2 | TRBV15 | NA | TGTGCCACCAGCGCAAGAGGGCCTTCTAACTATGGCTACACCTTC | CATSARGPSNYGYTF
NA | TRBJ1-1 | TRBV6-5 | NA | TGTGCCAGCAGTTCCCAGGGGATTTGGGACACTGAAGCTTTCTTT | CASSSQGIWDTEAFF
NA | TRBJ1-4 | TRBV28 | TRBD1 | TGTGCCAGCAGTCCACAGGGGAGGGGAAAACTGTTTTTT | CASSPQGRGKLFF
NA | TRBJ2-3 | TRBV6-1 | TRBD1 | TGTGCCAGCAGTGAAGCGGGACAGGGCACAGATACGCAGTATTTT | CASSEAGQGTDTQYF
NA | TRBJ2-5 | TRBV5-1 | TRBD1 | TGCGCCAGCAGAGGGGGCGCGGAGACCCAGTACTTC | CASRGGAETQYF
NA | TRBJ2-1 | TRBV27 | TRBD2 | TGTGCCAGCAGTTTCCTCTCCCTCCTAGCGGGGGGGGACAATGAGCAGTTCTTC | CASSFLSLLAGGDNEQFF
NA | TRBJ2-7 | TRBV6-4 | NA | TGTGCCAGCAGTGACTCCGAGGGAAACTTCTACGAGCAGTACTTC | CASSDSEGNFYEQYF
NA | TRBJ2-1 | TRBV2 | NA | TGTGCCAGCAGTAAGTATAGCAGCTCCTACAATGAGCAGTTCTTC | CASSKYSSSYNEQFF
once | TRBJ2-2 | TRBV6-5 | TRBD1 | TGTGCCAGCAGTAACCGACAGGGGGCTGCCGTGGAGCTGTTTTTT | CASSNRQGAAVELFF
NA | TRBJ1-1 | TRBV19 | NA | TGTGCCAGTAGTATAAGGGTAGGCACTGAAGCTTTCTTT | CASSIRVGTEAFF
few | TRBJ1-6 | TRBV6-5 | NA | TGTGCCAGCATGGCCAGTTCAGCCTCACCCCTCCACTTT | CASMASSASPLHF
NA | TRBJ1-6 | TRBV3-1/TRBV3-2 | NA | TGTGCCAGCAGCCCCTTCCTGCTACACGGGTGCTCCTATAATTCACCCCTCCACTTT | CASSPFLLHGCSYNSPLHF
many | TRBJ1-5 | TRBV28 | NA | TGTGCCAGCGGACCCCCTATTCCCCGAGATAGCAATCAGCCCCAGCATTTT | CASGPPIPRDSNQPQHF